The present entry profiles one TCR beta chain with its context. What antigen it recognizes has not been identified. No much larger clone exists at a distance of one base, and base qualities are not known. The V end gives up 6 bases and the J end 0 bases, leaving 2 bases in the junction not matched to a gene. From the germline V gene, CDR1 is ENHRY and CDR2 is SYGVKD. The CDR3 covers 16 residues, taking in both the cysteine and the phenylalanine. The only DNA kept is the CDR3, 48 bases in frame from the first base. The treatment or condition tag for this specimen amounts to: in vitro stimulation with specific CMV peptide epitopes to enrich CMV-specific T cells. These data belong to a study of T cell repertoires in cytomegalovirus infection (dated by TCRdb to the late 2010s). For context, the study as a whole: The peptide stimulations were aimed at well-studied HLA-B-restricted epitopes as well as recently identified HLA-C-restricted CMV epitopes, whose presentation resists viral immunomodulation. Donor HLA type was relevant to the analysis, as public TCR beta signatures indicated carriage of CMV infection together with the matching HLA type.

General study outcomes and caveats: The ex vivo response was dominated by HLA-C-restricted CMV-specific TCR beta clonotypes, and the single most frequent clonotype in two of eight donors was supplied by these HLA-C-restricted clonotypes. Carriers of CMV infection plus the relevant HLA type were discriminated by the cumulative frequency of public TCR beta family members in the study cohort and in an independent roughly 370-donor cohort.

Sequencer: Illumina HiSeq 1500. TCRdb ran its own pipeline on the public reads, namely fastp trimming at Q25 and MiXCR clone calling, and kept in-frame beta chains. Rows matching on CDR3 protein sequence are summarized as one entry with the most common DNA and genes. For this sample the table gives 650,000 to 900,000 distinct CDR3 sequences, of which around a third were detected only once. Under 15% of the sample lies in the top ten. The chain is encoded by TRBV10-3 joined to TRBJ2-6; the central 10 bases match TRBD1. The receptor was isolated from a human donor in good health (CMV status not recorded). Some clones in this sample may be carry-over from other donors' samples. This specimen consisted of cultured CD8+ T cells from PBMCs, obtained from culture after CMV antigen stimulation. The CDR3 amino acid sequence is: CAIRDRGSSGANVLTF. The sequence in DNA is TGTGCCATCAGGGACAGGGGGTCCTCTGGGGCCAACGTCCTGACTTTC.